These 13 T cell receptor beta chains share one sample of origin, sequenced in a study of regulatory T cells in long-lasting Graves disease. The time point denotes: persistent/refractory GD, antithyroid drugs over 5 years with positive TRAb. Researchers made the TCR library from RNA that was extracted from PBMCs. iRepertoire HTBI primers and Arm-PCR of CDR3 regions built TCR beta libraries. One entry per CDR3 protein results from TCRdb running MiXCR on the multiplex PCR reads. In the table there are 400,000 to 500,000 distinct CDR3 sequences, less than 25% of which are singletons. The sequencing here drew on peripheral blood mononuclear cells (PBMCs), taken when the disease was refractory, from a patient treated with antithyroid drugs. The receptors were sampled from a female donor with Graves disease.

The rearrangement joins TRBV18 to TRBJ1-3; 9 bases match TRBD1. The CDR3 has 16 amino acids. Germline V CDR1 and CDR2: KGHSH, LQKENI. Trimming removed 3 bases from V and 2 bases from J; junction bases left unmatched: 5. The CDR3 reads CASSPGQGGTGNTIYF. DNA of the CDR3: TGTGCCAGCTCACCGGGACAGGGCGGTACTGGAAACACCATATATTTT.

This clonotype was detected ten times or more. This chain uses TRBV28 with TRBJ1-5; 10 nucleotides align to TRBD1. J was trimmed by 5 bases and V by 5 bases; bases with no gene match: 9. The CDR3 covers 16 residues. Per germline, CDR1 MDHEN and CDR2 SYDVKM. CDR3: CASSPRQGALYQPQHF. Here the CDR3 DNA reads TGTGCCAGCAGTCCAAGACAGGGGGCGTTATATCAGCCCCAGCATTTT.

This clonotype was picked up many times. This rearrangement joins TRBV12-3 or TRBV12-4 to TRBJ2-5; D possibly matches TRBD1 or TRBD2 (5 bases each). V was trimmed by 1 base and J by 0 bases, leaving 9 bases between them. This CDR3 has 15 amino acids. The CDR3 here is CASSLGGTYQETQYF. In DNA, the CDR3 is TGTGCCAGCAGTTTAGGGGGGACGTACCAAGAGACCCAGTACTTC.

This clonotype appeared a few times. The chain is built from TRBV27 and TRBJ2-2; unclear D gene. Germline CDR1 and CDR2: MNHEY and SMNVEV (reference sequence). This CDR3 is built from 17 residues. The V gene lost 1 base and the J gene lost 4 bases, with 16 bases spanning the gap. CDR3 DNA: TGTGCCAGCAGTTTATACTATTCGAGGCAGAGCACCGGGGAGCTGTTTTTT. Protein product: CASSLYYSRQSTGELFF.

This clonotype was seen at least ten times. The genes are TRBV28 and TRBJ2-7; TRBD2 aligns across 7 bases. CDR1 and CDR2 (germline): MDHEN, SYDVKM. Unmatched junction bases numbered 5, after V lost 3 bases and J lost 3 bases. The CDR3 has 14 amino acids. The CDR3 sequence is CASSLGGNDYEQYF. CDR3 in DNA: TGTGCCAGCAGTTTGGGGGGGAATGACTACGAGCAGTACTTC.

On this clonotype: A much larger clone is a single base away; this may be a read error. CDR3 DNA sequence: TGTGCCAGCAGTGAGGTAACAGGGAACTACGAGCAGTACTTC. Translated, it gives CASSEVTGNYEQYF. The chain joins TRBV6-4 to TRBJ2-7; tentative D call: TRBD1 (6 bases). Trimming pared 3 bases from V and 3 bases from J, leaving 12 bases between. The length of the CDR3 is 14 residues. CDR1 is MRHNA, CDR2 SNTAGT, per germline.

This clonotype was seen many times. The chain recombines TRBV19 with TRBJ2-7; D gene unclear. CDR1 is LNHDA, CDR2 SQIVND, per germline (reference sequence). This CDR3 comprises 12 residues. Trimming left V 5 bases short and J 10 bases short, with 15 bases between. CDR3 sequence (DNA): TGTGCCAGTAGTGCTACTGACGGACCACAGTACTTC. Its translation is CASSATDGPQYF.

This clonotype was detected many times. This chain uses TRBV28 with TRBJ2-7, with D unclear. Trimming stripped 7 bases from V and 0 bases from J, with 7 bases between. Germline V CDR1 and CDR2: MDHEN, SYDVKM. The CDR3 length is 12 residues. The DNA for the CDR3 is TGTGCCAGCAAGACTCTCTCCTACGAGCAGTACTTC. Translation: CASKTLSYEQYF.

This chain joins TRBV20-1 and TRBJ2-2; no clear D. V was shortened by 0 bases and J by 3 bases, with 11 bases between the two germline ends. This CDR3 is 15 amino acids long. CDR1 and CDR2 from the germline V gene are DFQATT and SNEGSKA (reference sequence). CDR3 protein: CSARDFLDYTGELFF. CDR3 coding DNA: TGCAGTGCTAGAGATTTCCTAGATTACACCGGGGAGCTGTTTTTT.

V is TRBV15 and J is TRBJ2-7; D not certain. The CDR3 length is 14 residues. V lost 3 bases and J 2 bases, leaving 11 bases between the germline ends. Germline CDR1 LNHNV, CDR2 YYDKDF (reference sequence). The CDR3 coding sequence is TGTGCCACCAGCAGTGCCTCAAGAGCCTACGAGCAGTACTTC. This encodes CATSSASRAYEQYF. The whole variable domain, filled in from reference TRBV15 and TRBJ2-7, reads DAMVIQNPRYQVTQFGKPVTLSCSQTLNHNVMYWYQQKSSQAPKLLFHYYDKDFNNEADTPDNFQSRRPNTSFCFLDIRSPGLGDTAMYLCATSSASRAYEQYFGPGTRLTVT.

This sequence joins TRBV5-1 and TRBJ2-5; 10 positions agree with TRBD1. Germline CDR1 SGHRS, CDR2 YFSETQ. The CDR3 runs to 16 residues. V trimming: 2 bases; J trimming: 5 bases; junction bases outside the gene matches: 9. The CDR3 sequence is CASSLTGTGDTETQYF. In DNA, the CDR3 is TGCGCCAGCAGCTTAACCGGGACAGGGGATACGGAGACCCAGTACTTC.

This clonotype was observed a handful of times. The J gene is TRBJ2-1, the V gene TRBV12-3 or TRBV12-4; D is undetermined. Between the trimmed V and J ends, which lost 6 bases and 5 bases, there was a span of 11 bases. The CDR3 extends over 13 amino acids. CDR3 coding DNA: TGTGCCAGCAGGCAAATGGCCGACAATGAGCAGTTCTTC. Translating it yields CASRQMADNEQFF.

This clonotype appeared many times. The chain uses TRBV27 and TRBJ1-1, with D maybe TRBD1 (6 bases). V shed 2 bases and J shed 3 bases, with 19 bases lying between them. There are 17 residues in the CDR3. Per the germline V gene, CDR1 is MNHEY and CDR2 is SMNVEV (reference sequence). For the CDR3, the DNA is TGTGCCAGCAGTTTAAGGGCGAGGGGGGGTCGTCACACTGAAGCTTTCTTT. Protein product: CASSLRARGGRHTEAFF.